This T cell receptor beta chain came from a study of blood T cell repertoires in COVID-19. Study in general: Acute-phase and convalescent COVID-19 samples originated in the United States, Italy and Spain. PBMCs, B-cell-depleted T cells, or T cells were the source of the cDNA or gDNA that made up the material.

The ends were cut back, 0 bases at V and 7 bases at J, with 9 bases in the middle. CDR3 length equals 13 residues. Germline values: CDR1 MNHEY, CDR2 SMNVEV (reference sequence). Per the authors' pipeline: For nucleated cells, counts were estimated from reference gene primer amplification. Sequencing was performed with immunoSEQ multiplex PCR; in TCRdb, only in-frame clones are kept and a portion is missing. The DNA was the basis for D and trimming; V, J and clone size are from that table. The sample lists about 250,000 clones, more than 70% seen once, with under 8% in the top ten. The sequencing sample was made of peripheral blood. This receptor was taken from a woman between 25 and 40 years old with COVID-19, enrolled during active disease. The V and J genes are TRBV27 and TRBJ1-1; D unclear. CDR3 bases: TGTGCCAGCAGTTTATCTCGCAGGCATGAAGCTTTCTTT. It specifies CASSLSRRHEAFF.